The following is a TCR beta chain sequence with its context. The sample belongs to a study of cytomegalovirus exposure and HLA in healthy donors. Primers for the PCR totalled 60 Vbeta and 13 Jbeta. Measured with immunoSEQ multiplex PCR; TCRdb has only the in-frame clones, and not every one. The sample consists of more than 100,000 clones, 80% of them appearing once. Trimming took 1 base from V and 0 from J, leaving 9 bases between them. Germline lookup yields CDR1 GTSNPN and CDR2 SVGIG (reference sequence). This CDR3 is 14 amino acids long. The sequence was obtained from a man aged 40-55 years in good health and CMV-seronegative. The sequenced sample was PBMCs. V gene TRBV30 combines with J gene TRBJ1-1; maybe TRBD1 (5 bases). CDR3 sequence (DNA): TGTGCCTGGAGTGAGGGGAACATGAACACTGAAGCTTTCTTT. Amino acid sequence: CAWSEGNMNTEAFF. Using reference TRBV30 and TRBJ1-1 for the parts outside the CDR3, the full variable domain is SQTIHQWPATLVQPVGSPLSLECTVEGTSNPNLYWYRQAAGRGLQLLFYSVGIGQISSEVPQNLSASRPQDRQFILSSKKLLLSDSGFYLCAWSEGNMNTEAFFGQGTRLTVV.